This entry lists 5 T cell receptor beta chains sequenced from one sample in a study of T cell responses to AZD1222 COVID-19 vaccine. Sequencing was performed with immunoSEQ multiplex PCR; in TCRdb, only in-frame clones are kept and a portion is missing. The sample lists about 78,000 clones; roughly 80% were seen once. The specimen was peripheral blood, collected on day 0 of AZD1222 vaccination. The receptors stem from an adult in good health.

This clone was seen just once. This rearrangement joins TRBV6-2 or TRBV6-3 to TRBJ1-5; D is ambiguous. Germline values: CDR1 MNHEY, CDR2 SVGEGT. The CDR3 spans 14 residues. V was cut by 2 bases and J by 8 bases, with 13 bases left in between. Here the CDR3 DNA reads TGTGCCAGCAGTTACGGAACCCAAGGCGAGCCCCAGCATTTT. This sequence encodes CASSYGTQGEPQHF.

The chain joins TRBV7-8 to TRBJ2-1; the D call may be TRBD1 or TRBD2 (5 bases each). The CDR3 is 14 residues long. V gave up 4 bases and J gave up 5 bases, with 12 bases separating them. Germline CDR1 reads SGHVS; CDR2 reads FQNEAQ. CDR3 bases: TGTGCCAGCAGCTCGGGGACGGGGAACAATGAGCAGTTCTTC. Translation gives CASSSGTGNNEQFF. The variable domain in full, with the rest retrieved from reference TRBV7-8 and TRBJ2-1, is GAGVSQSPRYKVAKRGQDVALRCDPISGHVSLFWYQQALGQGPEFLTYFQNEAQLDKSGLPSDRFFAERPEGSVSTLKIQRTQQEDSAVYLCASSSGTGNNEQFFGPGTRLTVL.

This clone was observed a few times. The chain employs TRBV10-1 and TRBJ2-1; D may match TRBD1 or TRBD2 (5 bases each). Germline CDR1 and CDR2: WNHNN and SYGVQD (reference sequence). V was trimmed by 5 bases and J by 6 bases, leaving 14 bases between them. This CDR3 spans 14 amino acids. In DNA form, the CDR3 reads TGCGCCAGCAGTCGGGACGCCGGAGGCAATGAGCAGTTCTTC. This gives the protein CASSRDAGGNEQFF.

The chain employs TRBV23-1 and TRBJ2-1; D uncertain. TRBV23-1 is reported as an ORF; its role is uncertain. This CDR3 contains 14 residues. Trimming removed 3 bases at V and 7 bases at J, with 13 bases between. CDR3 sequence reads: CASSHFRSGNEQFF. The CDR3 DNA is TGCGCCAGCAGTCACTTTCGTAGTGGAAATGAGCAGTTCTTC.

The gene calls are TRBV5-4 and TRBJ2-3; 8 bases match TRBD2. Germline V CDR1 and CDR2: SGHNT, YYREEE (reference sequence). V was pared by 1 base and J by 1 base, with 5 bases of the junction left unmatched. The length of the CDR3 is 16 residues. CDR3: CASSLTSGAGTDTQYF. CDR3 DNA sequence: TGTGCCAGCAGCTTGACTAGCGGTGCCGGCACAGATACGCAGTATTTT. Full variable domain (remainder filled in from reference TRBV5-4 and TRBJ2-3): ETGVTQSPTHLIKTRGQQVTLRCSSQSGHNTVSWYQQALGQGPQFIFQYYREEENGRGNFPPRFSGLQFPNYSSELNVNALELDDSALYLCASSLTSGAGTDTQYFGPGTRLTVL.